Following are 20 T cell receptor beta chains from one sample sequenced in a study of blood T cell repertoires in COVID-19. This table comes from immunoSEQ multiplex PCR, and its TCRdb copy is limited to in-frame clones, with some not included. The sample contains 300,000 to 400,000 clones, roughly 87% of which appear only once. The sample consisted of peripheral blood. These receptor sequences come from a man aged 30 to 45 with COVID-19, enrolled during active disease.

The chain combines TRBV9 with TRBJ2-5; 7 nucleotides agree with TRBD1. The CDR3 length is 14 residues. After removal of 0 bases from V and 4 bases from J, the junction contained 3 bases not matched to a gene. From germline, CDR1 is SGDLS and CDR2 YYNGEE. The CDR3 DNA follows: TGTGCCAGCAGCGTAGATCCAGGGGGAGAGACCCAGTACTTC. This gives the protein CASSVDPGGETQYF.

The rearrangement uses TRBV2 and TRBJ1-1; D is ambiguous. V lost 2 bases and J 4 bases, leaving 14 bases between the germline ends. The germline V gene has CDR1 SNHLY and CDR2 FYNNEI. The CDR3 totals 15 residues. CDR3 amino acids: CASSELALAGTEAFF. DNA of the CDR3: TGTGCCAGCAGTGAATTGGCTCTGGCGGGCACTGAAGCTTTCTTT.

The rearrangement links TRBV5-4 to TRBJ2-1, with D perhaps TRBD2 (5 bases). The CDR3 has 16 residues. CDR1 is SGHNT, CDR2 YYREEE, per germline (reference sequence). Trimming took 4 bases from V and 0 from J, leaving 14 bases between them. The CDR3 bases are TGTGCCAGCAGCCCGAGGGCAGGACCCTCCTACAATGAGCAGTTCTTC. It is translated as CASSPRAGPSYNEQFF.

The chain carries TRBV20-1 and TRBJ2-2; the D is unclear. V was clipped by 3 bases and J by 5 bases, with 10 bases between them. The CDR3 is 13 residues long. Germline values: CDR1 DFQATT, CDR2 SNEGSKA (reference sequence). The CDR3 region has the DNA TGCAGTGCTAGTCCGAGACAAACCGGGGAGCTGTTTTTT. Translation gives CSASPRQTGELFF.

This clone was detected a few times. CDR3 residues: CASSTGAGVGSPLHF. For the CDR3, the DNA is TGTGCCAGCAGCACGGGCGCGGGTGTTGGTTCACCCCTCCACTTT. The rearrangement uses TRBV7-3 and TRBJ1-6; D is ambiguous. V gave up 5 bases and J gave up 9 bases, with 17 bases separating them. CDR1 is SGHTA and CDR2 is FQGTGA in the germline V gene. The CDR3 runs to 15 residues.

Only a few counts were recorded for this clone. The genes are TRBV4-3 and TRBJ2-1; the D is unclear. The V and J ends lost 1 base and 6 bases respectively, with 7 bases between them. In germline, CDR1 is LGHNA, CDR2 YSLEER. The CDR3 loop spans 13 amino acids. CDR3 region: CASSQALPNEQFF. DNA of the CDR3: TGCGCCAGCAGCCAAGCCCTTCCCAATGAGCAGTTCTTC.

V gene TRBV4-2 combines with J gene TRBJ2-7; 8 nucleotides line up with TRBD1. The CDR3 spans 16 residues. Trimming removed 2 bases from V and 1 base from J; junction bases left unmatched: 7. Germline CDR1 LGHNA, CDR2 YNFKEQ. Here the CDR3 DNA reads TGTGCCAGCAGCCAACTCTCCGGGACAGGTTCCTACGAGCAGTACTTC. This gives the protein CASSQLSGTGSYEQYF.

The V call is TRBV7-2, the J call TRBJ2-5, with TRBD1 matching 7 bases. Germline trimming cut 5 bases from V and 3 bases from J; bases unmatched to any gene: 6. The germline V gene has CDR1 SGHTA and CDR2 FQGNSA. This CDR3 is built from 14 residues. The CDR3 DNA follows: TGTGCCAGCAGCCGGGGACAGAGCAAAGAGACCCAGTACTTC. This sequence encodes CASSRGQSKETQYF.

This chain joins TRBV27 and TRBJ2-7; TRBD1 matches at 9 bases. Germline V gene data show CDR1 as MNHEY and CDR2 as SMNVEV (reference sequence). Unmatched junction bases numbered 3, after V lost 4 bases and J lost 2 bases. The CDR3 has 14 amino acids. CDR3 nucleotide sequence: TGTGCCAGCAGTTGGGGACAGGGCCCCTACGAGCAGTACTTC. Its protein product is CASSWGQGPYEQYF.

V and J are TRBV7-3 and TRBJ2-1; 12 bases match TRBD2. The CDR3 sequence is 19 residues long. Germline V gives CDR1 SGHTA, CDR2 FQGTGA. Unmatched junction bases numbered 15, after V lost 5 bases and J lost 4 bases. CDR3 residues: CASSLIPGLAGPFYNEQFF. CDR3 DNA sequence: TGTGCCAGCAGCCTAATTCCCGGACTAGCGGGGCCTTTTTACAATGAGCAGTTCTTC.

This sequence joins TRBV7-9 and TRBJ1-2; the match to TRBD1 covers 7 bases. The V gene's germline CDR1 is SEHNR and CDR2 FQNEAQ (reference sequence). V was clipped by 2 bases and J by 8 bases; unmatched bases: 2. The CDR3 spans 12 residues. The DNA for the CDR3 is TGTGCCAGCAGCTTAACAGGGGAAGGCTACACCTTC. Translation gives CASSLTGEGYTF.

The V call is TRBV11-2, the J call TRBJ2-7; D unclear. CDR3 length: 13 residues. V was clipped by 5 bases and J by 5 bases, with 13 bases between them. Germline assignment: CDR1 SGHAT and CDR2 FQNNGV. CDR3 nucleotide sequence: TGTGCCAGCAGCAGTCTTGTCAGCGACGAGCAGTACTTC. The encoded protein is CASSSLVSDEQYF. The full variable domain, rest sourced from reference TRBV11-2 and TRBJ2-7, is EAGVAQSPRYKIIEKRQSVAFWCNPISGHATLYWYQQILGQGPKLLIQFQNNGVVDDSQLPKDRFSAERLKGVDSTLKIQPAKLEDSAVYLCASSSLVSDEQYFGPGTRLTVT.

The chain employs TRBV11-2 and TRBJ2-5; 13 bases fit TRBD2. The V gene's germline CDR1 is SGHAT and CDR2 FQNNGV. The length of the CDR3 is 16 residues. V lost 7 bases, J lost 5 bases, and 10 bases stayed unmatched. CDR3 in DNA: TGTGCCAGCACCCAACTAGCGGGGGGGCCGGAGGAGACCCAGTACTTC. Translated, it gives CASTQLAGGPEETQYF.

V gene TRBV6-6 combines with J gene TRBJ1-5; a possible D gene is TRBD1 (5 bases). Germline lookup yields CDR1 MNHNY and CDR2 SVGAGI (reference sequence). The CDR3 runs to 12 residues. Trimming pared 7 bases from V and 3 bases from J, leaving 7 bases between. CDR3 nucleotides: TGTGCCAGCACAGGGCTCAATCAGCCCCAGCATTTT. Protein: CASTGLNQPQHF.

CDR3 nucleotide sequence: TGCAGCGTCCAACAGGGGGGAAACACTGAAGCTTTCTTT. Encoded protein: CSVQQGGNTEAFF. This chain uses TRBV29-1 with TRBJ1-1, with 8 bases matching TRBD1. The CDR3 is made up of 13 amino acids. Germline V gene sequence: CDR1 SQVTM, CDR2 ANQGSEA. The V and J ends lost 6 bases and 2 bases, in that order; junction bases with no gene match: 5. The full variable domain, with the rest looked up from reference TRBV29-1 and TRBJ1-1, is SAVISQKPSRDICQRGTSLTIQCQVDSQVTMMFWYRQQPGQSLTLIATANQGSEATYESGFVIDKFPISRPNLTFSTLTVSNMSPEDSSIYLCSVQQGGNTEAFFGQGTRLTVV.

V usage is TRBV3-1 (or the pseudogene TRBV3-2) and J usage is TRBJ1-2; a weak D match, TRBD1 (6 bases). Germline CDR1 LGHDT, CDR2 YNNKEL (reference sequence). V was clipped by 3 bases and J by 4 bases, with 12 bases between them. The CDR3 totals 14 residues. CDR3 protein: CASSHGGGLYGYTF. The CDR3, as DNA: TGTGCCAGCAGCCACGGCGGGGGCCTCTATGGCTACACCTTC.

The chain links TRBV9 to TRBJ2-7; a possible D gene is TRBD1 (5 bases). Trimming took off 3 bases at V and 4 bases at J, with 8 bases between the two ends. CDR3 size: 12 residues. Germline V gene data show CDR1 as SGDLS and CDR2 as YYNGEE. The CDR3 DNA follows: TGTGCCAGCAGCGCCCAGGGATACGAGCAGTACTTC. This codes for CASSAQGYEQYF.

V is TRBV19 and J is TRBJ1-4; D is possibly TRBD1 (5 bases). V lost 3 bases, J lost 8 bases, and 19 bases lay in between. This CDR3 is 16 amino acids long. CDR1 is LNHDA and CDR2 is SQIVND in the germline V gene (reference sequence). CDR3 in DNA: TGTGCCAGTAGTATCCTCCATTTGGGGGGAGACGAAAAACTGTTTTTT. Translation gives CASSILHLGGDEKLFF.

This clone appeared once. This chain links TRBV7-2 with TRBJ1-5; D is unclear. The CDR3 is made up of 15 amino acids. Trimming removed 2 bases at V and 3 bases at J, with 11 bases between. The germline V gene encodes CDR1 SGHTA and CDR2 FQGNSA. CDR3 sequence: CASSLSLENNQPQHF. For the CDR3, the DNA is TGTGCCAGCAGCTTATCGTTGGAGAACAATCAGCCCCAGCATTTT.

The V and J genes are TRBV12-3 or TRBV12-4 and TRBJ1-5; D ambiguous. CDR3 length equals 13 residues. Trimming left V 4 bases short and J 7 bases short, with 11 bases between. CDR3 coding DNA: TGTGCCAGCAGTTCCCCCTCGTCCCAGCCCCAGCATTTT. Translated: CASSSPSSQPQHF.